These 19 T cell receptor beta chains originate from one sample sequenced in a study of T cell responses to AZD1222 COVID-19 vaccine. Only in-frame clones appear in the TCRdb table, and some are missing; sequencing was by immunoSEQ multiplex PCR. The sample yields roughly 150,000 clones, approximately 90% seen once. Here the sequenced sample was peripheral blood, taken 28 days after the second AZD1222 dose. These TCRs come from an adult who received the AZD1222 COVID-19 vaccine.

This rearrangement joins TRBV7-3 to TRBJ1-1; no reliable D call. Germline V lookup: CDR1 SGHTA, CDR2 FQGTGA. The CDR3 is 14 residues long. Trimming removed 2 bases from V and 1 base from J, with 8 bases in between. Here the CDR3 reads CASSLFAANTEAFF. CDR3 bases: TGTGCCAGCAGCTTATTCGCAGCGAACACTGAAGCTTTCTTT.

The rearrangement uses TRBV19 and TRBJ2-3, with 10 bases that match TRBD1. Germline CDR1 LNHDA, CDR2 SQIVND (reference sequence). J lost 3 bases, V lost 6 bases, and 6 bases had no gene match. The CDR3 totals 15 residues. The CDR3 nucleotides are TGTGCCAGTAGCCCCGGGACAGGGGTAACAGATACGCAGTATTTT. Its translation: CASSPGTGVTDTQYF.

The V call is TRBV14, the J call TRBJ1-2; TRBD1 might be the D (6 bases). Between the trimmed V and J ends, which lost 2 bases and 10 bases, there was a span of 11 bases. This CDR3 comprises 12 residues. Germline V gives CDR1 SGHDN, CDR2 FVKESK. The CDR3 reads CASSQLGGDYTF. In nucleotides, the CDR3 is TGTGCCAGCAGCCAACTAGGGGGGGACTACACCTTC.

About this clone itself: The junction departs from the called germline gene at one end, perhaps through a read error. The rearrangement uses TRBV6-5 and TRBJ2-7, with D possibly being TRBD2 (6 bases). The germline CDR1 and CDR2 sequences are MNHEY and SVGAGI. This CDR3 is built from 11 residues. CDR3 sequence reads: CAAAGSGVVDF. CDR3 DNA sequence: TGTGCCGCGGCGGGATCGGGTGTCGTGGACTTC.

The chain uses TRBV7-2 and TRBJ2-7; 12 bases agree with TRBD2. From germline, CDR1 is SGHTA and CDR2 FQGNSA. The V segment lost 4 bases and the J segment 0 bases; nucleotides outside the gene matches: 1. This CDR3 comprises 15 residues. The CDR3 here is CASSWTSGDSYEQYF. The CDR3 region has the DNA TGTGCCAGCAGCTGGACTAGCGGGGACTCCTACGAGCAGTACTTC.

The rearrangement joins TRBV7-9 to TRBJ1-1; a possible D gene is TRBD1 (5 bases). CDR1 and CDR2 (germline): SEHNR, FQNEAQ (reference sequence). The CDR3 runs to 14 residues. Trimming took 1 base from V and 5 from J, leaving 11 bases between them. As DNA, the CDR3 is TGTGCCAGCAGCTTAGACAGGCAACTGACTGAAGCTTTCTTT. Translating it yields CASSLDRQLTEAFF.

A single count supports this clone. The chain joins TRBV3-1 (or the pseudogene TRBV3-2) to TRBJ2-2; the D gene could be TRBD1 or TRBD2 (5 bases each). V gave up 6 bases and J gave up 1 base, with 15 bases separating them. CDR3 length: 16 amino acids. Germline V CDR1 and CDR2: LGHDT, YNNKEL (reference sequence). CDR3 coding DNA: TGTGCCAGCAGGAGGGGAACGGAGATGAACACCGGGGAGCTGTTTTTT. This codes for CASRRGTEMNTGELFF.

The V call is TRBV3-1 (or the pseudogene TRBV3-2), the J call TRBJ2-7; D might be TRBD1 or TRBD2, each matching 5 bases. Trimming removed 1 base from V and 9 bases from J, with 16 bases in between. Germline V gene sequence: CDR1 LGHDT, CDR2 YNNKEL (reference sequence). The CDR3 contains 14 residues. The CDR3 DNA reads as TGTGCCAGCAGCCAAGGGGGACGGCCCACGGGGCAGTACTTC. Amino acid sequence: CASSQGGRPTGQYF.

V and J are TRBV5-6 and TRBJ1-2; possible D gene TRBD1, 5 bases. This CDR3 is built from 12 residues. The V gene lost 4 bases and the J gene lost 7 bases, with 11 bases spanning the gap. Germline-derived CDR1 and CDR2 are SGHDT and YYEEEE. The CDR3 sequence is CASSQGPVGYTF. CDR3 bases: TGTGCCAGCAGCCAGGGTCCCGTTGGCTACACCTTC.

V is TRBV4-2 and J is TRBJ2-7; maybe TRBD2 (6 bases). The V gene lost 1 base and the J gene lost 0 bases, with 16 bases spanning the gap. Germline V gives CDR1 LGHNA, CDR2 YNFKEQ. The CDR3 is 17 residues long. CDR3 in amino acids: CASSQGLRRDSSYEQYF. The CDR3 DNA reads as TGTGCCAGCAGCCAAGGGCTCAGGCGGGATAGCTCCTACGAGCAGTACTTC.

The chain links TRBV6-5 to TRBJ2-6; D is undetermined. V was shortened by 0 bases and J by 0 bases, with 6 bases between the two germline ends. There are 16 residues in the CDR3. Per germline, CDR1 MNHEY and CDR2 SVGAGI. The CDR3 DNA reads as TGTGCCAGCAGTTACTCCTCGGCCTCTGGGGCCAACGTCCTGACTTTC. This codes for CASSYSSASGANVLTF.

V usage is TRBV18 and J usage is TRBJ1-1, with D unclear. V lost 6 bases to trimming and J lost 0 bases, with 17 bases between them. The CDR3 contains 16 residues. Germline V gene data show CDR1 as KGHSH and CDR2 as LQKENI. The CDR3 loop reads CASSPMRRQMNTEAFF. Here the CDR3 DNA reads TGTGCCAGCTCGCCTATGAGGAGGCAAATGAACACTGAAGCTTTCTTT.

J is TRBJ2-1 and V is TRBV5-1; D possibly matches TRBD1 or TRBD2 (5 bases each). V was pared by 2 bases and J by 5 bases, with 11 bases between. The CDR3 length is 14 residues. Germline lookup yields CDR1 SGHRS and CDR2 YFSETQ. This CDR3 reads CASSFRDVDNEQFF. CDR3 bases: TGCGCCAGCAGCTTCCGGGACGTAGACAATGAGCAGTTCTTC.

The chain employs TRBV7-3 and TRBJ1-2, with D maybe TRBD1 (5 bases). V was clipped by 2 bases and J by 8 bases, with 12 bases between them. The CDR3 is 13 amino acids. Germline CDR1 reads SGHTA; CDR2 reads FQGTGA. The DNA of the CDR3 is TGTGCCAGCAGCTTAGAGGCAGGGTACGGCTACACCTTC. This gives the protein CASSLEAGYGYTF.

The chain employs TRBV5-1 and TRBJ2-2; D call uncertain. The germline gives CDR1 SGHRS, CDR2 YFSETQ. V shed 1 base and J shed 7 bases, with 11 bases lying between them. This CDR3 has 14 amino acids. CDR3 loop: CASSLKPSLGELFF. The CDR3 DNA sequence: TGCGCCAGCAGCTTGAAACCTAGTCTCGGGGAGCTGTTTTTT.

This sequence joins TRBV5-1 and TRBJ1-3; D is unclear. Germline-derived CDR1 and CDR2 are SGHRS and YFSETQ. This CDR3 spans 13 amino acids. The V end was cut by 2 bases, the J end by 11 bases, with 14 bases between. The CDR3 DNA sequence: TGCGCCAGCAGCTTAGTCAGTCAAGGACCCATATATTTT. Amino acids: CASSLVSQGPIYF.

This CDR3 is CASSSDQETQYF. The CDR3 nucleotides read TGTGCCAGCAGCAGTGACCAAGAGACCCAGTACTTC. The chain couples TRBV7-9 to TRBJ2-5; D is uncertain. The V and J ends lost 5 bases and 0 bases respectively, with 4 bases between them. Germline-derived CDR1 and CDR2 are SEHNR and FQNEAQ (reference sequence). CDR3 length: 12 residues.

This chain links TRBV2 with TRBJ1-6, with a tentative D call TRBD1 (6 bases). The CDR3 loop spans 14 amino acids. Trimming shortened V by 11 bases and J by 7 bases, and 18 bases separated the two germline ends. Germline V gene sequence: CDR1 SNHLY, CDR2 FYNNEI. CDR3 in amino acids: CAGTGNEENSPLHF. CDR3 coding DNA: TGTGCCGGAACAGGGAACGAAGAAAATTCACCCCTCCACTTT. The full variable domain, in which reference TRBV2 and TRBJ1-6 provide the parts outside the CDR3, is EPEVTQTPSHQVTQMGQEVILRCVPISNHLYFYWYRQILGQKVEFLVSFYNNEISEKSEIFDDQFSVERPDGSNFTLKIRSTKLEDSAMYFCAGTGNEENSPLHFGNGTRLTVT.

This chain links TRBV4-2 with TRBJ1-4; TRBD1 agrees at 10 bases. CDR1 is LGHNA, CDR2 YNFKEQ, per germline. CDR3 length: 16 residues. V lost 3 bases, J lost 6 bases, and 7 bases stayed unmatched. The CDR3 sequence: CASSQADRGRDEKLFF. DNA of the CDR3: TGTGCCAGCAGCCAGGCCGACAGGGGGCGAGATGAAAAACTGTTTTTT.